This is a list of T cell receptor beta chains from one sample in a study of breast tumors, draining lymph nodes, adjacent tissues. TCRdb analysed the multiplex PCR reads with MiXCR anew, one entry per CDR3 protein. The sample carries about 94,000 distinct CDR3 sequences, approximately 28% recorded once. The sample comprised axillary lymph node tissue. The receptors were sampled from a female donor with breast cancer. Some clones in this sample may be carry-over from other donors' samples. Each CDR3 is given with its conserved first and last residue. Each record gives: clone size, J gene, D gene, CDR3 length, V gene, CDR3 protein, CDR3 DNA. The D gene is left open where the match is weak. Clone size is stated in some rows and not others, as once, few, many or a class when expanded.

many TRBJ2-7 TRBD2 15 TRBV30 CACYRTSGSSYEQYF TGTGCCTGTTACCGGACTAGCGGGAGCTCCTACGAGCAGTACTTC
few TRBJ1-2 TRBD1 14 TRBV10-3 CAISDATGGYGYTF TGTGCCATCAGTGATGCGACAGGGGGCTATGGCTACACCTTC
few TRBJ2-2 TRBD1 18 TRBV18 CASSPRSQQGGNTGELFF TGTGCCAGCTCACCACGATCTCAACAGGGGGGGAACACCGGGGAGCTGTTTTTT
many TRBJ2-3 - 16 TRBV20-1 CSARDLVDISTDTQYF TGCAGTGCTAGAGATCTTGTGGACATTAGCACAGATACGCAGTATTTT
- TRBJ1-1 - 15 TRBV28 CASSPPTGLNTGAFF TGTGCCAGCAGTCCTCCCACAGGGTTGAACACTGGAGCTTTCTTT
many TRBJ2-3 TRBD2 15 TRBV7-9 CASSFSSGRADTQYF TGTGCCAGCAGCTTTTCTAGCGGGAGGGCAGATACGCAGTATTTT
many TRBJ1-3 - 15 TRBV9 CASSVVGSRGNTIYF TGTGCCAGCAGCGTAGTTGGCAGCCGTGGAAACACCATATATTTT
- TRBJ2-3 - 16 TRBV6-6 CASSHSEKTSTDTQYF TGTGCCAGCAGTCACTCGGAAAAGACTAGCACAGATACGCAGTATTTT
- TRBJ1-2 TRBD1 13 TRBV12-3/TRBV12-4 CASSPGTGRGYTF TGTGCCAGCAGCCCAGGGACAGGGAGGGGCTACACCTTC
many TRBJ1-1 TRBD1 17 TRBV20-1 CSARDLVRQGANTEAFF TGCAGTGCTAGAGATCTCGTACGGCAGGGGGCGAACACTGAAGCTTTCTTT
many TRBJ2-3 - 15 TRBV4-2 CASSQEATSTDTQYF TGTGCCAGCAGCCAAGAAGCTACTAGCACAGATACGCAGTATTTT
many TRBJ2-5 TRBD1 14 TRBV18 CASSLGQVQETQYF TGTGCCAGCTCACTGGGACAGGTCCAAGAGACCCAGTACTTC
- TRBJ1-2 - 13 TRBV20-1 CSARERAGYGYTF TGCAGTGCTAGAGAGAGGGCTGGCTATGGCTACACCTTC
many TRBJ1-2 - 16 TRBV18 CASSPTLLPRDYGYTF TGTGCCAGCTCTCCTACCCTGCTCCCCCGGGACTATGGCTACACCTTC
many TRBJ1-6 TRBD1 14 TRBV6-5 CASSTGTGNSPLHF TGTGCCAGCAGTACCGGGACAGGGAATTCACCCCTCCACTTT
many TRBJ2-2 TRBD2 17 TRBV6-4 CASSDSGLAGAVGELFF TGTGCCAGCAGTGACTCGGGACTAGCGGGAGCGGTCGGGGAGCTGTTTTTT
- TRBJ2-1 TRBD2 15 TRBV16 CASHIGASGSNEQFF TGTGCCAGCCACATTGGAGCTAGCGGGAGCAATGAGCAGTTCTTC
many TRBJ2-1 - 16 TRBV5-5 CASSLRSRVSGQKQFF TGTGCCAGCAGCTTGAGGAGCAGGGTTTCGGGGCAGAAGCAGTTCTTC
few TRBJ2-1 TRBD2 16 TRBV4-3 CASSQDRQRDYNEQFF TGCGCCAGCAGCCAAGATAGGCAGCGGGATTACAATGAGCAGTTCTTC
- TRBJ2-1 - 15 TRBV7-8 CASSLTVLGSNEEFF TGTGCCAGCAGCTTGACGGTGCTGGGTTCAAATGAGGAGTTCTTC
many TRBJ2-7 - 14 TRBV20-1 CSARSDSPYHEQYF TGCAGTGCTAGATCAGACAGTCCTTATCACGAGCAGTACTTC
- TRBJ1-1 TRBD1 18 TRBV7-6 CASSDISPGTGMNTEAFF TGTGCCAGCAGCGATATAAGTCCCGGGACAGGGATGAACACTGAAGCTTTCTTT
- TRBJ2-5 - 14 TRBV7-2 CASSSSTVQETQYF TGTGCCAGCAGCTCGTCGACAGTACAAGAGACCCAGTACTTC
many TRBJ2-3 TRBD2 17 TRBV6-4 CASRGPSGIADRDTQYF TGTGCCAGCAGAGGGCCTAGCGGGATCGCTGATCGAGATACGCAGTACTTT
many TRBJ2-7 TRBD2 17 TRBV20-1 CSAISSRTSGRAYEQYF TGCAGTGCAATCTCATCTAGGACTAGCGGGAGGGCGTACGAGCAGTACTTC
- TRBJ1-3 TRBD1 17 TRBV7-8 CASSLRRVDGQGNTIYF TGTGCCAGCAGCTTAAGGCGGGTTGACGGACAGGGGAACACCATATATTTT
many TRBJ1-6 TRBD1 15 TRBV7-8 CASSLGDSYNSPLHF TGTGCCAGCAGCTTAGGGGACAGCTACAATTCACCCCTCCACTTT
many TRBJ2-7 - 14 TRBV9 CASSATGISYEQYF TGTGCCAGCAGCGCGACAGGTATCTCCTACGAGCAGTACTTC
many TRBJ2-7 - 13 TRBV29-1 CSVKPSGSYEQYF TGCAGCGTTAAGCCAAGCGGATCCTACGAGCAGTACTTC
- TRBJ1-1 TRBD1 13 TRBV28 CASSTGTATEAFF TGTGCCAGCAGTACAGGGACAGCAACTGAAGCTTTCTTT
many TRBJ2-7 - 17 TRBV5-8 CASRDPEGTQTIYEQYF TGTGCCAGCAGGGATCCAGAAGGGACACAGACAATCTACGAGCAGTACTTC
few TRBJ1-1 - 13 TRBV6-5 CASSYSLRTEAFF TGTGCCAGCAGTTATTCTCTCCGCACTGAAGCTTTCTTT
many TRBJ1-2 - 14 TRBV20-1 CSARVWGNDYGYTF TGCAGTGCTAGAGTATGGGGGAATGACTATGGCTACACCTTC
- TRBJ1-1 - 15 TRBV5-1 CASSPHTWGNAEAFF TGCGCCAGCAGCCCCCACACATGGGGGAACGCTGAAGCTTTCTTT
many TRBJ2-7 - 14 TRBV11-3 CASSLAVRSNEQYF TGTGCCAGCAGCTTAGCGGTCAGGTCTAACGAGCAGTACTTC
many TRBJ2-7 TRBD1 15 TRBV10-1 CASSEFGQGPYEQYF TGCGCCAGCAGTGAGTTCGGACAGGGCCCCTACGAGCAGTACTTC
- TRBJ1-4 TRBD1 15 TRBV12-3/TRBV12-4 CASSRRTGGGEKLFF TGTGCCAGCAGTCGAAGGACAGGGGGTGGAGAAAAACTGTTTTTT
- TRBJ2-7 - 15 TRBV20-1 CSARDTGVHPHEQYF TGCAGTGCTAGAGATACGGGAGTACATCCCCACGAGCAGTACTTC
few TRBJ1-2 - 14 TRBV7-8 CASSLGRESAGYTF TGTGCCAGCAGCTTAGGCAGGGAGTCGGCAGGCTACACCTTC
few TRBJ1-1 - 11 TRBV20-1 CSAREYREASF TGCAGTGCTAGAGAGTACAGAGAAGCTTCCTTT
many TRBJ2-3 TRBD2 16 TRBV6-4 CASSDSSGRGADTQYF TGTGCCAGCAGTGACTCTAGCGGGAGGGGCGCAGATACGCAGTATTTT
many TRBJ2-7 - 14 TRBV28 CASSFRPQTYEQYF TGTGCCAGCAGTTTTAGGCCGCAGACCTACGAGCAGTACTTC
many TRBJ2-7 - 14 TRBV19 CASSARFSSYEQYF TGTGCCAGTAGTGCTCGGTTCAGTTCCTACGAGCAGTACTTC